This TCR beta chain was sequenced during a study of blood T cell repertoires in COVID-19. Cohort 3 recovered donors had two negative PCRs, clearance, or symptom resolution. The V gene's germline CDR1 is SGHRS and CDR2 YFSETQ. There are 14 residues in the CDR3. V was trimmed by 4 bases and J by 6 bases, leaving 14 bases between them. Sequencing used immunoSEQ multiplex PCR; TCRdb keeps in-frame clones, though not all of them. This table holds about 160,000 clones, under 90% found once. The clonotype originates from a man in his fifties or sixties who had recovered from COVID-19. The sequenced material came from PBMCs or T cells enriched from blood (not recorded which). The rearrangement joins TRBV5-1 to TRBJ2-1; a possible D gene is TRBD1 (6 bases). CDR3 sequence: CASSIRQAGNEQFF. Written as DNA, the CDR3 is TGCGCCAGCAGCATCCGACAGGCAGGCAATGAGCAGTTCTTC.